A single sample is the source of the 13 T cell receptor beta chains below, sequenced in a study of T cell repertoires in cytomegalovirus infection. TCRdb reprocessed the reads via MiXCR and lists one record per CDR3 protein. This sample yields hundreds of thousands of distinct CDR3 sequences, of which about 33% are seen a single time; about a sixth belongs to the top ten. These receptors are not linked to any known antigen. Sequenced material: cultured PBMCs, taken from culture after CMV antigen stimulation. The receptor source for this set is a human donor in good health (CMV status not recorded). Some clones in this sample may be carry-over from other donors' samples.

For the CDR3, the DNA is TGTGCCAGCAGTGAAGAGGGGGTACCTTACGAGCAGTACGTC. The encoded protein is CASSEEGVPYEQYV. The chain is built from TRBV2 and TRBJ2-7, with D possibly matching TRBD1 (6 bases). V shed 1 base and J shed 4 bases, with 11 bases lying between them. The germline V gene encodes CDR1 SNHLY and CDR2 FYNNEI. The CDR3 consists of 14 residues.

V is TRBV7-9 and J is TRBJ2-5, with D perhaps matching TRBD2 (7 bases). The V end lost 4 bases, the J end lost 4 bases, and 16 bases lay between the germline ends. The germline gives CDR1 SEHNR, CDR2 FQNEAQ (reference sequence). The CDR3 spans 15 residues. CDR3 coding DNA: TGTGCCAGCAGCTCAAGGGGGGGAAACTCAGAGACCCAGTACTTC. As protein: CASSSRGGNSETQYF.

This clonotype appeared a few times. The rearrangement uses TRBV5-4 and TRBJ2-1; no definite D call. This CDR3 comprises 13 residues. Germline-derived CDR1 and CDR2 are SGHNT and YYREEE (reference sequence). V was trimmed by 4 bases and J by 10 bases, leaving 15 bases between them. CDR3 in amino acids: CASSPPQRREQFF. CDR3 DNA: TGTGCCAGCAGCCCTCCCCAGCGTAGGGAGCAGTTCTTC.

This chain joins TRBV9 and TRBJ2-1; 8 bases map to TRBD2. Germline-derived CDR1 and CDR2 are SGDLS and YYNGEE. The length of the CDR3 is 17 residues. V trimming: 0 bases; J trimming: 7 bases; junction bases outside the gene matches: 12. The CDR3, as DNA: TGTGCCAGCAGCGTAGATCCCGCAGCGGGAGTGAGGAATGAGCAGTTCTTC. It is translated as CASSVDPAAGVRNEQFF.

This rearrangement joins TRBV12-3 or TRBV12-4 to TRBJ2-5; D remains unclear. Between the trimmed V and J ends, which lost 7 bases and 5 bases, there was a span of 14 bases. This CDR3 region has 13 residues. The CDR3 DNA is TGTGCCAGCAATCTATCACCCTGGGAGACCCAGTACTTC. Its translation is CASNLSPWETQYF.

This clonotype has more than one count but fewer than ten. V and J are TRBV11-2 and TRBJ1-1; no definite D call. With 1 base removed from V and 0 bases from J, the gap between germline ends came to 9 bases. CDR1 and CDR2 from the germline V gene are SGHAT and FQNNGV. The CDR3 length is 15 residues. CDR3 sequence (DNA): TGTGCCAGCAGCTTAGTAGAGGGCATGAACACTGAAGCTTTCTTT. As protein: CASSLVEGMNTEAFF.

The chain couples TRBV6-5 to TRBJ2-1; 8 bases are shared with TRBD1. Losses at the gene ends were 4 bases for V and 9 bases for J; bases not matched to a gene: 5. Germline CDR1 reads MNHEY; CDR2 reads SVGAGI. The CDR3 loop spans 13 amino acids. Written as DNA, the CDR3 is TGTGCCAGCAGTTTGGACAGGGTCGGTGAGCAGTTCTTC. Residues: CASSLDRVGEQFF.

Here the CDR3 reads CASSSPRGASYGYTF. As DNA, the CDR3 is TGTGCCAGCAGTTCCCCCCGGGGGGCGAGTTATGGCTACACCTTC. The chain links TRBV28 to TRBJ1-2; possibly TRBD1 for D (6 bases). V lost 4 bases to trimming and J lost 5 bases, with 17 bases between them. The germline V gene has CDR1 MDHEN and CDR2 SYDVKM. This CDR3 region has 15 residues.

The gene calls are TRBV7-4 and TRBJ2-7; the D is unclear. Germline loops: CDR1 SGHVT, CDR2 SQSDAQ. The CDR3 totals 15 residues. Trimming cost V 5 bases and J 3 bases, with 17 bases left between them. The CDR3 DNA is TGTGCCAGCAGCCAATACATTCCAGCGAGCTACGAGCAGTACGTC. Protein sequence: CASSQYIPASYEQYV.

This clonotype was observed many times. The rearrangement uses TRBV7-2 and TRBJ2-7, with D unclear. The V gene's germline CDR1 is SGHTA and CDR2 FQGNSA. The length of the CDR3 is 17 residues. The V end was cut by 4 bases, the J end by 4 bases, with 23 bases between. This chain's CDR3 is CASSSSMVASKAYEQYF. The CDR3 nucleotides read TGTGCCAGCAGCTCCTCCATGGTGGCGAGCAAAGCTTACGAGCAGTACTTC.

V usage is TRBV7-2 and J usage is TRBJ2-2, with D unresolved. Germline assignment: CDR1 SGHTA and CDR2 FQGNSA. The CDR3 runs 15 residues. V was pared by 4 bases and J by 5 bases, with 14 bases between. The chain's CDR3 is CASSSWAAGTGELFF. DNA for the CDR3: TGTGCCAGCAGCTCATGGGCGGCCGGAACCGGGGAGCTGTTTTTT.

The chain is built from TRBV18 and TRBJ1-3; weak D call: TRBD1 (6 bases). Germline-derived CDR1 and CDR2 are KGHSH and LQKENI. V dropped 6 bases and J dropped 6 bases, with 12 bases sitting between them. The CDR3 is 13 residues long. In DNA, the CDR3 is TGTGCCAGCTCTCTGGGGACATCAAACACCATATATTTT. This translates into CASSLGTSNTIYF. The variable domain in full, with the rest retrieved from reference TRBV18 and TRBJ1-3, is NAGVMQNPRHLVRRRGQEARLRCSPMKGHSHVYWYRQLPEEGLKFMVYLQKENIIDESGMPKERFSAEFPKEGPSILRIQQVVRGDSAAYFCASSLGTSNTIYFGEGSWLTVV.

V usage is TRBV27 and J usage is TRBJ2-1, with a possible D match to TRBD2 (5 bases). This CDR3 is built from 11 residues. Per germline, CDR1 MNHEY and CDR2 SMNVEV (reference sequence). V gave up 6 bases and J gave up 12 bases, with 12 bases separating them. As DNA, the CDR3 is TGTGCCAGCAGAAGGGAGTGGATGCAGTTCTTC. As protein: CASRREWMQFF.